A single sample is the source of the 10 T cell receptor beta chains below, sequenced in a study of blood T cell repertoires in COVID-19. The table came from immunoSEQ multiplex PCR; TCRdb's copy has only in-frame clones and leaves some out. The sample has some 270,000 clones, around 90% seen once. The sequenced sample was PBMCs or T cells enriched from blood (not recorded which). These receptors were collected from a woman aged 25 to 39 with acute COVID-19.

In its sample, this clone was seen many times. J is TRBJ2-2 and V is TRBV24-1; TRBD2 agrees at 9 bases. The V segment lost 0 bases and the J segment 3 bases; nucleotides outside the gene matches: 1. From germline, CDR1 is KGHDR and CDR2 SFDVKD. The CDR3 contains 16 residues. The CDR3 nucleotides are TGTGCCACCAGTGATTTGGCGGGAGGGGACACCGGGGAGCTGTTTTTT. Protein product: CATSDLAGGDTGELFF.

CDR3 nucleotide sequence: TGCGCCAGCAGCCAGACTGGAGGCACAGATACGCAGTATTTT. This translates into CASSQTGGTDTQYF. The V call is TRBV4-1, the J call TRBJ2-3, with unresolved D. V was cut by 3 bases and J by 1 base, with 8 bases left in between. The CDR3 runs to 14 residues. Per germline, CDR1 MGHRA and CDR2 YSYEKL.

This chain connects TRBV6-5 to TRBJ2-4; a weak D match, TRBD2 (6 bases). The germline CDR1 and CDR2 sequences are MNHEY and SVGAGI. Trimming pared 5 bases from V and 1 base from J, leaving 12 bases between. The length of the CDR3 is 15 residues. CDR3 residues: CASSTGDRAKNIQYF. In nucleotides, the CDR3 is TGTGCCAGCAGTACGGGGGATCGGGCCAAAAACATTCAGTACTTC.

The chain recombines TRBV5-1 with TRBJ2-1, with D maybe TRBD2 (5 bases). Germline V gene lookup returns CDR1 SGHRS and CDR2 YFSETQ. The CDR3 is made up of 14 amino acids. V was clipped by 0 bases and J by 2 bases, with 6 bases between them. Here the CDR3 DNA reads TGCGCCAGCAGCTTGGAGGGAGCCTACAATGAGCAGTTCTTC. As protein: CASSLEGAYNEQFF.

The chain has TRBV4-2 and TRBJ1-1, with D possibly matching TRBD1 (6 bases). The germline CDR1 and CDR2 sequences are LGHNA and YNFKEQ. The CDR3 extends over 15 amino acids. V lost 1 base to trimming and J lost 2 bases, with 11 bases between them. CDR3 in amino acids: CASSQGPQGNTEAFF. CDR3 bases: TGTGCCAGCAGCCAAGGCCCACAGGGTAACACTGAAGCTTTCTTT.

This chain joins TRBV28 and TRBJ1-2, with 9 positions matching TRBD1. Germline-derived CDR1 and CDR2 are MDHEN and SYDVKM. The CDR3 consists of 12 residues. After removal of 6 bases from V and 8 bases from J, the junction contained 4 bases not matched to a gene. DNA for the CDR3: TGTGCCAGCAGGGGACAGGGTAACGGCTACACCTTC. Translation: CASRGQGNGYTF.

The chain employs TRBV2 and TRBJ1-4; TRBD1 is a possible D gene (5 bases). This CDR3 spans 14 amino acids. Germline CDR1 is SNHLY and CDR2 is FYNNEI. Trimming shortened V by 6 bases and J by 7 bases, and 15 bases separated the two germline ends. The CDR3 is CASRAQGLGEKLFF. CDR3 in DNA: TGTGCCAGCAGAGCCCAGGGCCTTGGTGAAAAACTGTTTTTT.

The V call is TRBV27, the J call TRBJ2-1; 11 nucleotides match TRBD2. Germline CDR1 is MNHEY and CDR2 is SMNVEV (reference sequence). The CDR3 sequence is 16 residues long. V was clipped by 11 bases and J by 4 bases; unmatched bases: 13. CDR3 protein: CAQMGASGRSYNEQFF. CDR3 nucleotides: TGTGCCCAAATGGGGGCTAGCGGGAGGAGTTACAATGAGCAGTTCTTC.

The rearrangement joins TRBV18 to TRBJ2-1, with D unclear. The V gene lost 2 bases and the J gene lost 0 bases, with 11 bases spanning the gap. The V gene's germline CDR1 is KGHSH and CDR2 LQKENI. The CDR3 contains 16 residues. CDR3 in DNA: TGTGCCAGCTCACCAGGCGACTCGAGCTCCTACAATGAGCAGTTCTTC. Translating gives CASSPGDSSSYNEQFF.

The chain uses TRBV27 and TRBJ2-7; perhaps TRBD2 as D (7 bases). The CDR3 is 15 residues long. CDR1 and CDR2 from the germline V gene are MNHEY and SMNVEV (reference sequence). Trimming shortened V by 6 bases and J by 1 base, and 16 bases separated the two germline ends. DNA of the CDR3: TGTGCCAGCAGCCTAGTAGGGGGGGCGTCCTACGAGCAGTACTTC. This gives the protein CASSLVGGASYEQYF.